This T cell receptor beta chain was observed in a study of cytomegalovirus exposure and HLA in healthy donors. General observations from the study: The investigators catalogued 150 to 200 TCR beta chains as cytomegalovirus-associated. Despite most TCR sequences being rare, some public TCRs occurred in many donors.

Germline-derived CDR1 and CDR2 are SGHAT and FQNNGV. The CDR3 covers 12 residues. Between the trimmed V and J ends, which lost 5 bases and 2 bases, there was a span of 7 bases. A word on this clone: Antigen unknown.

A roughly 130-subject validation cohort, separate from the approximately 610-subject first cohort, supplied the donors. TCRdb's copy holds only in-frame clones and misses some; the assay was immunoSEQ multiplex PCR. The sample includes 130,000 to 150,000 clones, about nine tenths of them seen just once. The material sequenced was PBMCs. This TCR derives from a man between 18 and 29 years old in good health and CMV-seropositive. The genes are TRBV11-2 and TRBJ2-7; D gene ambiguous. The CDR3 protein is CASSPTTYEQYF. Here the CDR3 DNA reads TGTGCCAGCAGCCCAACTACCTACGAGCAGTACTTC.